The rows below give T cell receptor beta chains drawn from one sample of a study of monozygotic twins with inflammatory bowel disease. With the 5' RACE reads reprocessed, TCRdb shows one record per CDR3 protein and no DNA. The table for this sample gives fewer than 450,000 distinct CDR3 sequences. The specimen was blood. Receptor source: a human donor with ulcerative colitis or Crohn's disease, or a healthy co-twin of an affected twin (not recorded which). The CDR3 runs from the conserved cysteine through the conserved F or W.

cdr3_aa j_call v_call
CASSLRTGTRLTEAFF TRBJ1-1 TRBV7-2
CASSFGARPSDEKLFF TRBJ1-4 TRBV5-1
CSARHGQVTDTQYF TRBJ2-3 TRBV20-1
CASSFRQGLWETQYF TRBJ2-5 TRBV7-2
CASSLGGAITEAFF TRBJ1-1 TRBV5-6
CASTTSGVTDTQYF TRBJ2-3 TRBV6-1
CASSQENRGQETQYF TRBJ2-5 TRBV4-1
CASNAWVNSYEQYF TRBJ2-7 TRBV28
CASSYPEGQQAYNEQFF TRBJ2-1 TRBV6-5
CASSPRGAYSNEQFF TRBJ2-1 TRBV7-3
CASSPGTGGAGYTF TRBJ1-2 TRBV18
CASSLASGSPAQYF TRBJ2-3 TRBV7-9
CAWSTGTRLGKLFF TRBJ1-4 TRBV30
CATAAGQGNQPQHF TRBJ1-5 TRBV6-2/TRBV6-3
CASSFVKLAGYTDTQYF TRBJ2-3 TRBV11-2
CASSGGETLFYEQYF TRBJ2-7 TRBV2
CASAYYSGNTIYF TRBJ1-3 TRBV12-5
CASSQSPRDYNEQFF TRBJ2-1 TRBV4-1
CASSLDLEDYEQYF TRBJ2-7 TRBV11-2
CASRPPAGTLSYEQYF TRBJ2-7 TRBV6-2/TRBV6-3
CASSYDRTSSYEQYF TRBJ2-7 TRBV6-5
CASSQDLGPEQFF TRBJ2-1 TRBV4-3
CASSQDGSGGGDEQFF TRBJ2-1 TRBV4-3
CASSLGPSGAGNTIYF TRBJ1-3 TRBV5-1
CASSSGQVYSNQPQHF TRBJ1-5 TRBV5-5
CSAPRSPGQTYEQYF TRBJ2-7 TRBV20-1
CSARDVRGAQTGELFF TRBJ2-2 TRBV20-1
CASSQDLGGGSPDTQYF TRBJ2-3 TRBV4-3
CASSEFRGLSNEKLFF TRBJ1-4 TRBV25-1
CSARDLGKSSYEQYF TRBJ2-7 TRBV20-1
CASSFPTGSHGGLFF TRBJ2-2 TRBV7-2
CASSIDADRNNEQYF TRBJ2-7 TRBV19
CASSPRPTGLLTSEQFF TRBJ2-1 TRBV18
CSGRGRGKAFF TRBJ1-1 TRBV20-1
CASSLAGKGGSYNEQFF TRBJ2-1 TRBV5-1
CASGYEGTEAFF TRBJ1-1 TRBV9
CASARGRYGYTF TRBJ1-2 TRBV12-3/TRBV12-4
CASTWGFGELFF TRBJ2-2 TRBV7-6
CASSLSSGVREQYF TRBJ2-7 TRBV28
CASSPGRGVTDTQYF TRBJ2-3 TRBV18
CATSRDRGSFEQYF TRBJ2-7 TRBV15
CASSDPMTPFGETQYF TRBJ2-5 TRBV25-1